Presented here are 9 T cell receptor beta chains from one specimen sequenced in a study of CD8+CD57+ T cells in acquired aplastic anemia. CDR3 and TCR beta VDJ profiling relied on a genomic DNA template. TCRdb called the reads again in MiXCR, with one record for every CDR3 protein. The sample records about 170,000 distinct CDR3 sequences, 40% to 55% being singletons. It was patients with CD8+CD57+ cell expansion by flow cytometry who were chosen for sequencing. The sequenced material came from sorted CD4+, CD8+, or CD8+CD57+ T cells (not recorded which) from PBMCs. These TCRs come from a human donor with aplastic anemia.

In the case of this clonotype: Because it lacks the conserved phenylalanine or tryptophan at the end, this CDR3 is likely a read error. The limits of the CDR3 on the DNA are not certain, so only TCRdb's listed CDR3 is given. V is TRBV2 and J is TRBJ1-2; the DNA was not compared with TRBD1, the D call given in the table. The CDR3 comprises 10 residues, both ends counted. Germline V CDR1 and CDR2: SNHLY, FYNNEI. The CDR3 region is CASSEPGLPL.

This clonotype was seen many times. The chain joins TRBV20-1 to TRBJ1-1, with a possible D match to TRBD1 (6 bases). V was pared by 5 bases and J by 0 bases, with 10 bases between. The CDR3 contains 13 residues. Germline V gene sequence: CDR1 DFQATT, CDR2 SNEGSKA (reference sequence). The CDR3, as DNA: TGCAGTGCTGGGACACCCCTGAACACTGAAGCTTTCTTT. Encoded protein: CSAGTPLNTEAFF.

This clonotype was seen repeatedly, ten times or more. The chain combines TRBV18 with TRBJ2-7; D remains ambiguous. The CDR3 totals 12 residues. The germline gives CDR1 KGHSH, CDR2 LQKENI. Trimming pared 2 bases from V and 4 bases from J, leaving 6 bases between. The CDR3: CASSPSTYEQYF. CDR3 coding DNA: TGTGCCAGCTCACCATCCACATACGAGCAGTACTTC.

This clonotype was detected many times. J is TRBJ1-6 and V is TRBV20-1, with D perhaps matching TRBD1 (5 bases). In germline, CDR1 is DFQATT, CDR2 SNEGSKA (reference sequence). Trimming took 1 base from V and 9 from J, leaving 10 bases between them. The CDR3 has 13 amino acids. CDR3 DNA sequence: TGCAGTGCTAGAGCCCGAGGGGCTTCACCCCTCCACTTT. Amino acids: CSARARGASPLHF.

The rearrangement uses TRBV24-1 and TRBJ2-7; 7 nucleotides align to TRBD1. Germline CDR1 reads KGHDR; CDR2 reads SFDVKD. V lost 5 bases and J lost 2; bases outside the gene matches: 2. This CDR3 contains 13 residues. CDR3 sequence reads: CATSAGTAYEQYF. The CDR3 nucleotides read TGTGCCACCAGTGCCGGGACAGCCTACGAGCAGTACTTC.

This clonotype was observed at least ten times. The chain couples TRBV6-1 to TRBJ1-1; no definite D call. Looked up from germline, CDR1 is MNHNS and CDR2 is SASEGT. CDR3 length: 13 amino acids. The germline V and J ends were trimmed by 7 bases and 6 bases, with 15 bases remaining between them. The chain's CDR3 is CASILTGRAEAFF. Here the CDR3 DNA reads TGTGCCAGCATCCTTACGGGGAGGGCTGAAGCTTTCTTT.

Here the CDR3 reads CASSLLAENTGELFF. In DNA form, the CDR3 reads TGTGCCAGCAGCTTACTGGCGGAAAACACCGGGGAGCTGTTTTTT. The rearrangement links TRBV7-7 to TRBJ2-2; D unclear. The CDR3 runs 15 residues. The V end was cut by 2 bases, the J end by 2 bases, with 9 bases between. Germline V gives CDR1 SSHAT, CDR2 FNYEAQ (reference sequence).

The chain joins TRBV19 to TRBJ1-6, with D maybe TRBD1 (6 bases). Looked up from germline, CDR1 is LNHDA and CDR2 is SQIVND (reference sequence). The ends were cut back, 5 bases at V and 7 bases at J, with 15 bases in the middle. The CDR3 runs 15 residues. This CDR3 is CASSPRGGLNSPLHF. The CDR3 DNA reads TGTGCCAGTAGTCCTCGGGGGGGCCTCAATTCACCCCTCCACTTT. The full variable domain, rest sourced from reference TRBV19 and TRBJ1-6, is DGGITQSPKYLFRKEGQNVTLSCEQNLNHDAMYWYRQDPGQGLRLIYYSQIVNDFQKGDIAEGYSVSREKKESFPLTVTSAQKNPTAFYLCASSPRGGLNSPLHFGNGTRLTVT.

Here the CDR3 reads CSVVTSGGPADTQYF. The DNA for the CDR3 is TGCAGCGTTGTCACTAGCGGGGGGCCCGCAGATACGCAGTATTTT. The chain links TRBV29-1 to TRBJ2-3; 12 bases line up with TRBD2. J was trimmed by 4 bases and V by 4 bases; bases with no gene match: 6. This CDR3 has 15 residues. Germline V gene sequence: CDR1 SQVTM, CDR2 ANQGSEA.